Below, 28 T cell receptor beta chains from the same sample are listed, as sequenced in a study. TCRdb called the 5' RACE reads again in MiXCR, with one record for every CDR3 protein. Of tens of thousands of distinct CDR3 sequences listed, 28% are singletons. Sequenced: tumor-infiltrating memory CD4+ T cells sorted from the breast tumor. Documented subset: memory CD4+ T cells, CD4+CD45RO+CD25-. All receptors come from a female donor with breast cancer.

The rearrangement links TRBV20-1 to TRBJ1-2; the match to TRBD1 covers 8 bases. With V trimmed by 3 bases and J by 8 bases, 8 bases remained unmatched. CDR3 length equals 13 residues. Per germline, CDR1 DFQATT and CDR2 SNEGSKA (reference sequence). This CDR3 is CSARAQGAEGYTF. The CDR3 DNA sequence: TGCAGTGCTAGGGCGCAGGGGGCTGAGGGCTACACCTTC.

In this sample, this clonotype turned up many times. The chain uses TRBV5-1 and TRBJ2-3, with 9 bases that match TRBD2. This CDR3 has 16 residues. The V gene's germline CDR1 is SGHRS and CDR2 YFSETQ. V gave up 5 bases and J gave up 8 bases; unmatched junction bases: 15. The DNA for the CDR3 is TGCGCCAGCAGTACTCCAGCGGGAGGATTCGGCGCTACGCAGTATTTT. It encodes CASSTPAGGFGATQYF.

This clonotype was recorded a few times. This rearrangement joins TRBV28 to TRBJ1-5; the D is unclear. In germline, CDR1 is MDHEN, CDR2 SYDVKM. CDR3 length: 10 residues. Trimming left V 7 bases short and J 5 bases short, with 3 bases between. The CDR3 is CASNDQPQHF. The DNA for the CDR3 is TGTGCCAGCAATGATCAGCCCCAGCATTTT.

The chain employs TRBV5-1 and TRBJ2-2; D gene ambiguous. V lost 5 bases and J lost 3, with 8 bases in between. The CDR3 is 13 amino acids. Germline loops: CDR1 SGHRS, CDR2 YFSETQ. This CDR3 reads CASRVGYTGELFF. CDR3 coding DNA: TGCGCCAGCAGGGTGGGGTACACCGGGGAGCTGTTTTTT.

This clonotype has a handful of counts. CDR3: CASSLGLRDHNNEQFF. The CDR3 region has the DNA TGCGCCAGCAGCTTGGGCCTTCGGGACCATAACAATGAGCAGTTCTTC. This sequence joins TRBV5-1 and TRBJ2-1; TRBD1 or TRBD2 may be the D gene (5 bases each). V was cut by 0 bases and J by 5 bases, with 15 bases left in between. In germline, CDR1 is SGHRS, CDR2 YFSETQ. The CDR3 contains 16 residues.

This clonotype was seen many times. The chain carries TRBV7-9 and TRBJ1-2, with 8 nucleotides matching TRBD1. The CDR3 is 12 amino acids. The trim removed 9 bases at V and 8 bases at J, leaving 8 bases unmatched. From germline, CDR1 is SEHNR and CDR2 FQNEAQ (reference sequence). For the CDR3, the DNA is TGTGCCAGTGGAACTGGGACAGGAGGCTACACCTTC. Translating it yields CASGTGTGGYTF.

This clonotype was seen a few times. V and J are TRBV28 and TRBJ1-1, with 7 bases identical to TRBD1. CDR1 and CDR2 from the germline V gene are MDHEN and SYDVKM. The CDR3 length is 12 residues. V dropped 8 bases and J dropped 5; count of bases not matched to a gene: 5. CDR3 sequence reads: CASETGRTEAFF. CDR3 nucleotides: TGTGCCAGCGAGACAGGGCGAACTGAAGCTTTCTTT.

This clonotype has just a few counts. Germline and junction disagree at one end, which may indicate a read error. The chain joins TRBV7-2 to TRBJ2-3; D uncertain. The CDR3 has 14 residues. CDR1 SGHTA and CDR2 FQGNSA come from the germline V gene. The CDR3 spells CASSLMGSADTQYF. The CDR3 DNA reads as TGTGCCAGCAGCCTTATGGGGTCGGCAGATACGCAGTATTTC.

This chain joins TRBV5-1 and TRBJ1-2, with D possibly being TRBD1 (5 bases). The CDR3 totals 13 residues. V dropped 2 bases and J dropped 7 bases, with 12 bases sitting between them. Germline V gives CDR1 SGHRS, CDR2 YFSETQ. The DNA for the CDR3 is TGCGCCAGCAGCTTCCAGGGAGTTACTGGCTACACCTTC. This codes for CASSFQGVTGYTF.

The gene calls are TRBV4-1 and TRBJ2-1; possibly TRBD2 for D (5 bases). This CDR3 is built from 16 residues. V was cut by 0 bases and J by 5 bases, with 14 bases left in between. CDR1 and CDR2 from the germline V gene are MGHRA and YSYEKL. The CDR3 sequence: CASSQEIATHHNEQFF. CDR3 nucleotide sequence: TGCGCCAGCAGCCAAGAAATAGCGACCCATCACAATGAGCAGTTCTTC.

This clonotype has a handful of counts. In nucleotides, the CDR3 is TGCAGTGCTAGAGACACCGGACTAGCGGAAGAGACCCAGTACTTC. It yields the protein CSARDTGLAEETQYF. V and J are TRBV20-1 and TRBJ2-5; 10 bases are a match to TRBD2. V dropped 0 bases and J dropped 3; count of bases not matched to a gene: 4. CDR1 is DFQATT and CDR2 is SNEGSKA in the germline V gene (reference sequence). The CDR3 extends over 15 amino acids.

This clonotype appeared once. The chain employs TRBV2 and TRBJ2-1; TRBD2 might be the D (5 bases). Germline assignment: CDR1 SNHLY and CDR2 FYNNEI. The CDR3 is 16 amino acids. V lost 3 bases and J lost 2, with 14 bases in between. This chain's CDR3 is CASSELSVGAYNEQFF. The CDR3, as DNA: TGTGCCAGCAGTGAGTTAAGTGTCGGGGCCTACAATGAGCAGTTCTTC.

This clonotype was seen at least ten times. The chain employs TRBV6-2 or TRBV6-3 and TRBJ1-1; TRBD1 matches at 8 bases. Germline trimming cut 2 bases from V and 9 bases from J; bases unmatched to any gene: 5. CDR1 and CDR2 (germline): MNHEY, SVGEGT. There are 13 residues in the CDR3. CDR3 loop: CASSYLTGGKAFF. The CDR3 nucleotides read TGTGCCAGCAGTTACCTAACAGGGGGGAAAGCTTTCTTT.

For this clonotype: The limits of the CDR3 on the DNA are not certain, so only TCRdb's listed CDR3 is given. The chain links TRBV2 to TRBJ2-4; the table's TRBD2 call for D was not verified on the DNA. The CDR3 adds up to 12 amino acids, both ends counted. Germline CDR1 SNHLY, CDR2 FYNNEI. The CDR3 protein is CASSDFRGEVDF.

This clonotype appeared a few times. The DNA for the CDR3 is TGCAGCGTTGTTGCCGGGACCCCAGGGGTTGGCGGGCAGTACTTC. Translated, it gives CSVVAGTPGVGGQYF. The chain employs TRBV29-1 and TRBJ2-7; maybe TRBD1 (6 bases). Germline V CDR1 and CDR2: SQVTM, ANQGSEA. The CDR3 totals 15 residues. V was pared by 4 bases and J by 9 bases, with 25 bases between.

This clonotype has just a few counts. V usage is TRBV18 and J usage is TRBJ2-4; a possible D gene is TRBD1 (7 bases). CDR3 length equals 16 residues. V was cut by 6 bases and J by 2 bases, with 17 bases left in between. Looked up from germline, CDR1 is KGHSH and CDR2 is LQKENI. In nucleotides, the CDR3 is TGTGCCAGCTCGCGCAGGGGGGAGGAAACCAAAAACATTCAGTACTTC. This sequence encodes CASSRRGEETKNIQYF.

CDR3 DNA: TGTGCCAGCAGCTCTATAGCGGGAGCTGATACGCAGTATTTT. Protein sequence: CASSSIAGADTQYF. V gene TRBV7-3 combines with J gene TRBJ2-3, with 9 nucleotides matching TRBD2. Germline V gene lookup returns CDR1 SGHTA and CDR2 FQGTGA. The CDR3 runs to 14 residues. Trimming at V came to 4 bases and at J to 6 bases, leaving 5 bases not matched to a gene.

By proportion, this clonotype is medium-sized (0.01 to 0.1%). V usage is TRBV7-2 and J usage is TRBJ2-7, with 9 bases lining up with TRBD2. The J segment lost 6 bases and the V segment lost 5 bases, leaving 8 bases of the junction unmatched. The CDR3 loop spans 14 amino acids. The germline CDR1 and CDR2 sequences are SGHTA and FQGNSA. The chain's CDR3 is CASSPGLATSEQYF. The DNA for the CDR3 is TGTGCCAGCAGCCCTGGACTAGCGACCAGCGAGCAGTACTTC.

In its sample, this clonotype was seen a few times. CDR3 sequence: CASRDDQETQYF. The CDR3 DNA follows: TGTGCCAGCAGGGACGATCAAGAGACCCAGTACTTC. The V call is TRBV2, the J call TRBJ2-5, with D uncertain. Trimming took off 6 bases at V and 2 bases at J, with 7 bases between the two ends. Germline V gene data show CDR1 as SNHLY and CDR2 as FYNNEI. This CDR3 region has 12 residues.

This clonotype was observed at least ten times. The chain carries TRBV6-1 and TRBJ2-1, with no clear D. CDR1 is MNHNS, CDR2 SASEGT, per germline. There are 14 residues in the CDR3. The ends were cut back, 2 bases at V and 7 bases at J, with 12 bases in the middle. The CDR3 DNA is TGTGCCAGCAGTGAAACGCAAGTGGTGAATGAGCAGTTCTTC. It yields the protein CASSETQVVNEQFF.

This clonotype was detected a few times. In DNA, the CDR3 is TGCGCCAGCAGCCAAGATAGGCGAGGGGGGTCACCCCTCCACTTT. It translates to CASSQDRRGGSPLHF. The chain employs TRBV4-3 and TRBJ1-6; possibly TRBD1 for D (6 bases). This CDR3 is built from 15 residues. The ends were cut back, 0 bases at V and 10 bases at J, with 13 bases in the middle. From germline, CDR1 is LGHNA and CDR2 YSLEER.

Turning to this clonotype: A read error may account for a junction end that differs from germline. The chain links TRBV6-2 or TRBV6-3 to TRBJ2-4, with D possibly being TRBD1 (5 bases). The germline gives CDR1 MNHEY, CDR2 SVGEGT. The CDR3 loop spans 16 amino acids. CDR3 region: CASAPMTDRAKNIQYF. In nucleotides, the CDR3 is TGTGCCAGCGCTCCTATGACAGACCGAGCCAAAAACATACAGTACTTC.

In regard to this clonotype: This CDR3 is missing its conserved last phenylalanine or tryptophan, likely due to a read error. This sequence joins TRBV6-5 and TRBJ2-3; 9 bases agree with TRBD1. Germline V gives CDR1 MNHEY, CDR2 SVGAGI. V gave up 2 bases and J gave up 4 bases; unmatched junction bases: 7. There are 16 residues in the CDR3. CDR3 sequence: CASSYAPGTGSDTQYL. CDR3 nucleotide sequence: TGTGCCAGCAGTTACGCCCCCGGGACAGGGTCAGATACGCAGTATTTG.

The gene calls are TRBV6-5 and TRBJ2-3; TRBD2 agrees at 8 bases. Germline CDR1 reads MNHEY; CDR2 reads SVGAGI. Trimming removed 5 bases from V and 2 bases from J; junction bases left unmatched: 3. This CDR3 has 14 residues. For the CDR3, the DNA is TGTGCCAGCAGTAAGCGGGAGTCCACAGATACGCAGTATTTT. It encodes CASSKRESTDTQYF.

By sample share, this clonotype is medium-sized. The chain employs TRBV9 and TRBJ1-5; 7 bases match TRBD1. Germline-derived CDR1 and CDR2 are SGDLS and YYNGEE. This CDR3 contains 15 residues. V lost 0 bases, J lost 3 bases, and 3 bases stayed unmatched. CDR3 sequence: CASSVGQGDNQPQHF. The DNA of the CDR3 is TGTGCCAGCAGCGTAGGACAGGGAGACAATCAGCCCCAGCATTTT.

This clonotype was found once. This chain uses TRBV7-9 with TRBJ2-1, with D unresolved. V lost 2 bases and J lost 7, with 9 bases in between. CDR1 is SEHNR, CDR2 FQNEAQ, per germline (reference sequence). The CDR3 has 13 amino acids. The CDR3 loop reads CASSLSTLNEQFF. The CDR3 nucleotides are TGTGCCAGCAGCTTATCAACCCTAAATGAGCAGTTCTTC.

This clonotype was seen a few times. V is TRBV15 and J is TRBJ2-3; D assignment may be TRBD1 or TRBD2 (7 bases each). The V end lost 3 bases, the J end lost 4 bases, and 23 bases lay between the germline ends. The CDR3 consists of 18 residues. CDR1 LNHNV and CDR2 YYDKDF come from the germline V gene (reference sequence). The CDR3 loop is CATSSGGRGRGGPDTQYF. Here the CDR3 DNA reads TGTGCCACCAGCAGCGGTGGGAGGGGGCGAGGTGGCCCAGATACGCAGTATTTT.

This clonotype was seen a few times. This rearrangement joins TRBV7-2 to TRBJ1-4, with 7 positions matching TRBD1. The CDR3 contains 15 residues. V shed 1 base and J 4 bases; nucleotides not matched to a gene: 3. CDR1 is SGHTA, CDR2 FQGNSA, per germline. The CDR3 DNA reads as TGTGCCAGCAGCTTAGGGACAGGTTATAATGAAAAACTGTTTTTT. Translation: CASSLGTGYNEKLFF.